A selection of T cell receptor beta chains follows, all from one sample in a study of persistence of HIV-infected CD4 T cells. Here immunoSEQ multiplex PCR was the method, and the copy in TCRdb shows in-frame clones only, minus some. The sample has 40,000 to 55,000 clones, more than 80% seen once. These receptors have no identified antigens. Sample: CD4+ T cells sorted from PBMCs after approximately 19-hour stimulation, taken from a patient who received antiretroviral therapy. All receptors derive from an adult woman with HIV who was CMV-seropositive. The CDR3 runs from the conserved cysteine through the conserved F or W. Fields, in order: D gene, V gene, J gene, clone size, CDR3 protein, CDR3 DNA. D genes are given only for firm matches. Not every row has a clone size; where given, it reads once, few, many or a size class.

d_call: .
v_call: TRBV12-5
j_call: TRBJ1-4
clone_size: .
cdr3_aa: CASGPAPLQNEKLFF
cdr3_nt: TGTGCTAGTGGTCCGGCCCCGCTCCAGAATGAAAAACTGTTTTTT

d_call: .
v_call: TRBV11-3
j_call: TRBJ2-3
clone_size: .
cdr3_aa: CASSLGLGASLTDTQYF
cdr3_nt: TGTGCCAGCAGCTTAGGGTTGGGGGCCAGTCTCACAGATACGCAGTATTTT

d_call: .
v_call: TRBV10-3
j_call: TRBJ2-2
clone_size: .
cdr3_aa: CAAGAVDTGELFF
cdr3_nt: TGTGCCGCCGGCGCGGTCGACACCGGGGAGCTGTTTTTT

d_call: TRBD1
v_call: TRBV10-3
j_call: TRBJ1-6
clone_size: .
cdr3_aa: CAISEYRDRGNVFGSPLHF
cdr3_nt: TGTGCCATCAGTGAGTATCGGGACAGGGGCAATGTCTTCGGTTCACCCCTCCACTTT

d_call: .
v_call: TRBV7-2
j_call: TRBJ2-3
clone_size: .
cdr3_aa: CASSLSRSSDTQYF
cdr3_nt: TGTGCCAGCAGCTTAAGCCGGTCGTCGGATACGCAGTATTTT

d_call: .
v_call: TRBV6-1
j_call: TRBJ1-1
clone_size: .
cdr3_aa: CASSEEMGGGEAFF
cdr3_nt: TGTGCCAGCAGTGAAGAAATGGGGGGAGGTGAAGCTTTCTTT

d_call: TRBD1
v_call: TRBV5-1
j_call: TRBJ1-5
clone_size: .
cdr3_aa: CASSRGPGQGNPSNQPQHF
cdr3_nt: TGCGCCAGCAGCCGAGGACCTGGACAGGGAAACCCTAGCAATCAGCCCCAGCATTTT

d_call: TRBD1
v_call: TRBV29-1
j_call: TRBJ1-3
clone_size: .
cdr3_aa: CSAAIQGRNTIYF
cdr3_nt: TGCAGCGCCGCGATACAGGGGCGAAACACCATATATTTT

d_call: .
v_call: TRBV5-6
j_call: TRBJ1-2
clone_size: .
cdr3_aa: CASSADGYGYTF
cdr3_nt: TGTGCCAGCAGCGCGGACGGGTATGGCTACACCTTC

d_call: .
v_call: TRBV29-1
j_call: TRBJ1-2
clone_size: once
cdr3_aa: CSVEPDRANYGYTF
cdr3_nt: TGCAGCGTTGAACCCGACAGAGCTAACTATGGCTACACCTTC

d_call: .
v_call: TRBV20-1
j_call: TRBJ1-2
clone_size: .
cdr3_aa: CSANDRSYTF
cdr3_nt: TGCAGTGCTAACGACCGTAGCTACACCTTC

d_call: .
v_call: TRBV4-1
j_call: TRBJ2-7
clone_size: once
cdr3_aa: CASSQALGYEQYF
cdr3_nt: TGCGCCAGCAGCCAAGCCCTCGGATACGAGCAGTACTTC

d_call: .
v_call: TRBV11-1
j_call: TRBJ2-5
clone_size: .
cdr3_aa: CATTRGETQYF
cdr3_nt: TGTGCCACCACGCGGGGAGAGACCCAGTACTTC

d_call: .
v_call: TRBV5-1
j_call: TRBJ1-1
clone_size: .
cdr3_aa: CASSLEDDSAFF
cdr3_nt: TGCGCCAGCAGCTTAGAGGATGATTCAGCTTTCTTT

d_call: .
v_call: TRBV5-1
j_call: TRBJ2-5
clone_size: .
cdr3_aa: CASSLGQETQYF
cdr3_nt: TGCGCCAGCAGCTTGGGACAAGAGACCCAGTACTTC

d_call: TRBD1
v_call: TRBV11-3
j_call: TRBJ1-2
clone_size: .
cdr3_aa: CASSLEPRGNYGYTF
cdr3_nt: TGTGCCAGCAGCTTAGAACCCAGGGGGAACTATGGCTACACCTTC

d_call: TRBD2
v_call: TRBV19
j_call: TRBJ2-2
clone_size: .
cdr3_aa: CASIWTSGYTGELFF
cdr3_nt: TGTGCCAGTATCTGGACTAGCGGTTACACCGGGGAGCTGTTTTTT

d_call: .
v_call: TRBV2
j_call: TRBJ1-5
clone_size: .
cdr3_aa: CASSIDGNQPQHF
cdr3_nt: TGTGCCAGCAGTATAGACGGCAATCAGCCCCAGCATTTT

d_call: .
v_call: TRBV18
j_call: TRBJ1-2
clone_size: .
cdr3_aa: CASSPPTVGRRNYGYTF
cdr3_nt: TGTGCCAGCTCACCACCGACGGTAGGCAGGAGGAACTATGGCTACACCTTC

d_call: TRBD1
v_call: TRBV6-5
j_call: TRBJ1-2
clone_size: .
cdr3_aa: CASSSDRPYGYTF
cdr3_nt: TGTGCCAGCTCGTCGGACAGGCCTTATGGCTACACCTTC

d_call: TRBD1
v_call: TRBV5-5
j_call: TRBJ1-1
clone_size: .
cdr3_aa: CASSIEGTGRITEAFF
cdr3_nt: TGTGCCAGCAGCATCGAAGGGACAGGGAGGATTACTGAAGCTTTCTTT

d_call: TRBD1
v_call: TRBV11-3
j_call: TRBJ2-3
clone_size: few
cdr3_aa: CASSLKLRGGSSTDTQYF
cdr3_nt: TGTGCCAGCAGCTTAAAATTAAGAGGGGGCTCTAGCACAGATACGCAGTATTTT

d_call: TRBD1
v_call: TRBV6-5
j_call: TRBJ1-2
clone_size: .
cdr3_aa: CASRGDSGQSYGYTF
cdr3_nt: TGTGCCAGCAGAGGGGACTCGGGACAGTCATATGGCTACACCTTC